A single T cell receptor beta chain is shown here with its context. The assay was immunoSEQ multiplex PCR, and TCRdb's table has in-frame clones only and misses some. The sample gives over 300,000 clones, 83% of which show up once; about 1.2% is in the top ten. This specimen belongs to a study of blood T cell repertoires in COVID-19. Study as a whole: Both acute and convalescent COVID-19 samples were obtained from the United States, Italy and Spain.

Trimming removed 0 bases at V and 3 bases at J, with 10 bases between. Germline-derived CDR1 and CDR2 are SGHNT and YYREEE (reference sequence). The CDR3 length is 15 residues. The chain is built from TRBV5-4 and TRBJ2-1; D uncertain. The TCR originated in a woman aged 45-65 years with acute or convalescent COVID-19. The sequenced sample was peripheral blood. CDR3: CASSLAGSSYNEQFF. The CDR3 region has the DNA TGTGCCAGCAGCTTGGCCGGGTCTAGCTACAATGAGCAGTTCTTC.